The present T cell receptor beta chain was sequenced within a study of T cell responses to AZD1222 COVID-19 vaccine. Study-level background: Second-dose recipients at about 4 or about 12 weeks were treated as one pooled group. Study results and limitations: Reportedly, nearly half of unique spike TCRs recognized epitopes outside B.1.351/B.1.1.7 mutations. Spike-specific TCR breadth and depth rose after two AZD1222 doses.

Sequencing was performed with immunoSEQ multiplex PCR; in TCRdb, only in-frame clones are kept and a portion is missing. The data hold approximately 140,000 clones, with 70% to 90% observed a single time. Comments on this clone: Its antigen is as yet unknown.

The length of the CDR3 is 13 residues. Trimming removed 3 bases from V and 9 bases from J, with 11 bases in between. Germline assignment: CDR1 MNHEY and CDR2 SMNVEV (reference sequence). The sequencing used peripheral blood, collected on day 0 of AZD1222 vaccination. This TCR was sampled from an adult in good health. The chain recombines TRBV27 with TRBJ1-4, with D maybe TRBD1 (6 bases). The CDR3 spells CASSFGGGKKLFF. CDR3 nucleotide sequence: TGTGCCAGCAGTTTTGGGGGCGGGAAAAAACTGTTTTTT.